What follows describes a single T cell receptor (beta chain). The antigen is not known. These data come from a study of shared clonotypes between healthy human individuals. The naive CD8 fraction comprised CD45RO-negative cells positively selected for CCR7 and excluded terminally differentiated effector memory CD45RA+ cells. Study results and limitations: Clonotypes not shared had lower generation probabilities than those common to all four donors. Since donors were few, the genetic and exposure-history diversity represented was limited. The expectation was that sequencing depth would affect clonotype sharing among donors.

Per the original data handling: In the immunoSEQ data, sequences were junction-only and lacked quality scores, so filtering differed. Using immunoSEQ multiplex PCR, the repertoire was profiled, and TCRdb retains in-frame clones only, with some absent. The D gene and trimming were derived from the DNA, and the V and J assignments and clone size from that table. The sample lists some 1,900,000 clones, roughly 95% occurring once. The trim removed 7 bases at V and 3 bases at J, leaving 6 bases unmatched. CDR1 WSHSY and CDR2 SAAADI come from the germline V gene. This CDR3 is built from 14 residues. The clonotype was recovered from a man between 18 and 29 years old in good health. The sequencing sample was made of naive CD8+ T cells sorted from blood. The rearrangement links TRBV10-2 to TRBJ2-5; 9 bases match TRBD2. The CDR3 bases are TGCGCCAGCACCCTAGCGGGATTAGAAGAGACCCAGTACTTC. Translation gives CASTLAGLEETQYF.